The clone carrying this TCR beta chain came up many times. Germline CDR1 LGHNA, CDR2 YNFKEQ. The CDR3 runs 17 residues. V was pared by 1 base and J by 6 bases, with 19 bases between. The sample comes from a study of T cell repertoires in cytomegalovirus infection. TCRdb passed the reads through MiXCR, listing each CDR3 protein once. Of about 300,000 distinct CDR3 sequences listed, about 9.1% are singletons. Sequenced sample: PBMCs. The clonotype originates from a human donor in good health (CMV status not recorded). Some clones in this sample may be carry-over from other donors' samples. This sequence joins TRBV4-2 and TRBJ2-1; tentative D call: TRBD2 (5 bases). The CDR3 here is CASSQGSHAAGRNEQFF. The CDR3, as DNA: TGTGCCAGCAGCCAAGGGTCTCACGCCGCGGGCCGCAATGAGCAGTTCTTC.